What follows is one T cell receptor beta chain and its context. Its antigen is unknown. Time point noted: week 5, during vaccination. The vaccine gave 300 ug of a 20-mer mutant IDH1 peptide subcutaneously per dose. This CDR3 contains 11 residues. The germline V and J ends were trimmed by 2 bases and 7 bases, with 6 bases remaining between them. Germline-derived CDR1 and CDR2 are SNHLY and FYNNEI. The data stem from a study of a mutant IDH1 vaccine in newly diagnosed glioma. In the study overall: There were eight vaccinations for patients, given in weeks 1, 3, 5, 7, 11, 15, 19 and 23. Study results and limitations: Across multiple MHC alleles, almost 95% of patients had vaccine-induced responses.

Some clones are missing from TCRdb's copy, which holds only in-frame ones; the method was immunoSEQ multiplex PCR. Of 35,000 to 45,000 clones listed, roughly 79% are singletons. This receptor was obtained from a man aged 50 to 59 with glioma. This specimen was PBMCs, taken from a glioma patient whose treatment included an IDH1 peptide vaccine. The chain couples TRBV2 to TRBJ2-7; D remains unclear. CDR3 protein: CASSERIEQYF. In DNA, the CDR3 is TGTGCCAGCAGTGAACGGATAGAGCAGTACTTC. The full variable domain, with the rest looked up from reference TRBV2 and TRBJ2-7, is EPEVTQTPSHQVTQMGQEVILRCVPISNHLYFYWYRQILGQKVEFLVSFYNNEISEKSEIFDDQFSVERPDGSNFTLKIRSTKLEDSAMYFCASSERIEQYFGPGTRLTVT.